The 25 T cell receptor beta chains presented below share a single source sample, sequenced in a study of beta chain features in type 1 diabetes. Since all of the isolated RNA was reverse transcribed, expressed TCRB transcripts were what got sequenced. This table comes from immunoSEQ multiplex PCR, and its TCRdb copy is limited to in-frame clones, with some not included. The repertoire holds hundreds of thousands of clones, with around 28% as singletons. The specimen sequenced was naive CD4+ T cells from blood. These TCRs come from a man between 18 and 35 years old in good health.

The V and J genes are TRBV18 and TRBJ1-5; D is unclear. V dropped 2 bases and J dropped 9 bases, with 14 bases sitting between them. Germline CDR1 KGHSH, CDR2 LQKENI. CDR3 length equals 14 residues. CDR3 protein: CASSPGGWGLPQHF. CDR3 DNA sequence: TGTGCCAGCTCACCAGGAGGGTGGGGATTGCCCCAGCATTTT.

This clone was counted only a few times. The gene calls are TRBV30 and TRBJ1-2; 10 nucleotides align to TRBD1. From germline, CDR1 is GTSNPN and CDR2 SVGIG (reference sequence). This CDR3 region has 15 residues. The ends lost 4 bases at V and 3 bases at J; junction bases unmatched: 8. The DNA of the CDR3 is TGTGCCTGGACTCCGGACAGGGGGATTGACTATGGCTACACCTTC. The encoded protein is CAWTPDRGIDYGYTF.

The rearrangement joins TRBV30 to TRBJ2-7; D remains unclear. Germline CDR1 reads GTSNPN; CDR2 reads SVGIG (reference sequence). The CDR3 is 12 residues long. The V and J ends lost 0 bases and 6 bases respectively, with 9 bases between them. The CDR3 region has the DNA TGTGCCTGGAGTGTAGAAATCCGCGAGCAGTACTTC. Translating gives CAWSVEIREQYF.

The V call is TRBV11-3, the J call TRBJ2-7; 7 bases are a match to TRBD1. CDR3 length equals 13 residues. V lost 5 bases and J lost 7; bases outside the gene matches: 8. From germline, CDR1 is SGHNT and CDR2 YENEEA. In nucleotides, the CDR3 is TGTGCCAGCAGCCAAGACAGGGATCAAGAGCAGTACTTC. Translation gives CASSQDRDQEQYF.

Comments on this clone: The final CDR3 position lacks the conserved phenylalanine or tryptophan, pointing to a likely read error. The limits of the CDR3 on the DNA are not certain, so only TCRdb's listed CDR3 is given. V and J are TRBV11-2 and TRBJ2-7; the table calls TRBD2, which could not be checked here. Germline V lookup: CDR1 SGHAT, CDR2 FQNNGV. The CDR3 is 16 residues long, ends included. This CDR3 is CASSQNPGLAGGPLRL.

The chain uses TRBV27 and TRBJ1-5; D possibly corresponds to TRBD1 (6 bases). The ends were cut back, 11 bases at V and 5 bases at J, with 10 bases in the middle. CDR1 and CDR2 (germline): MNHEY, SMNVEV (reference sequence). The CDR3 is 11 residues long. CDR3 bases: TGTGCCCTCGGGGGGCATCAGCCCCAGCATTTT. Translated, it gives CALGGHQPQHF.

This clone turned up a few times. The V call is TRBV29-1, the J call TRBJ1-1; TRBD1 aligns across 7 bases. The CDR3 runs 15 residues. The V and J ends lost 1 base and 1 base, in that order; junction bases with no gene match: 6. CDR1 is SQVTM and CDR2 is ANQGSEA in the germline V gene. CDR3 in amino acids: CSVEGETGKNTEAFF. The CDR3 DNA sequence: TGCAGCGTTGAAGGGGAGACAGGGAAGAACACTGAAGCTTTCTTT.

In DNA, the CDR3 is TGTGCCAGCAGCTTAGCCAGGAGGTCATGGAACGAGCAGTACTTC. The encoded protein is CASSLARRSWNEQYF. The chain couples TRBV11-2 to TRBJ2-7; TRBD2 might be the D (5 bases). CDR3 length equals 15 residues. Trimming removed 1 base at V and 5 bases at J, with 15 bases between. Germline V gene lookup returns CDR1 SGHAT and CDR2 FQNNGV.

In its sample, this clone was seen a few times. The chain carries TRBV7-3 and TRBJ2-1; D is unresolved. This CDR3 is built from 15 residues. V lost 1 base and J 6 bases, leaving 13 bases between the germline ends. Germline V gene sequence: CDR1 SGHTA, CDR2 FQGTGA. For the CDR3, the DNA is TGTGCCAGCAGCTTAAAACCGGATCCGGGCAATGAGCAGTTCTTC. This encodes CASSLKPDPGNEQFF.

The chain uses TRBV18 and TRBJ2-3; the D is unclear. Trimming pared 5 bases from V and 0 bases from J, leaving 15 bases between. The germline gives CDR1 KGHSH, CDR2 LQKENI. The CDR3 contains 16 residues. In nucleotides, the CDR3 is TGTGCCAGCTCAGTACAGATTCCAACTAGCACAGATACGCAGTATTTT. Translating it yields CASSVQIPTSTDTQYF.

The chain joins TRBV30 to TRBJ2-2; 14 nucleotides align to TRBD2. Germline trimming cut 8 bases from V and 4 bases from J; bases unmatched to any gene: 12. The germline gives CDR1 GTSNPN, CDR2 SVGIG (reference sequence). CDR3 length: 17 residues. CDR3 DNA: TGTGCCGCTCCCAGCCGGGGACTAGCGGGAGTCACCGGGGAGCTGTTTTTT. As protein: CAAPSRGLAGVTGELFF.

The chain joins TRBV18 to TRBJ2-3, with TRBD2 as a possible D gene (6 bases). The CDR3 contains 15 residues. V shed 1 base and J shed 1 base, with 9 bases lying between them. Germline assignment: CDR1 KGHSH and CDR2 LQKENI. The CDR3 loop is CASSPQTGGTDTQYF. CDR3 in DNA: TGTGCCAGCTCACCACAAACGGGAGGCACAGATACGCAGTATTTT.

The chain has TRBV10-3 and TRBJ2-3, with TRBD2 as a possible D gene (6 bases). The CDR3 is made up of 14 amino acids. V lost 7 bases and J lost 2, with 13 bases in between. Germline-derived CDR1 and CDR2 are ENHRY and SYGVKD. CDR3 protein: CAITPSVDTDTQYF. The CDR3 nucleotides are TGTGCCATCACCCCTAGCGTAGACACAGATACGCAGTATTTT.

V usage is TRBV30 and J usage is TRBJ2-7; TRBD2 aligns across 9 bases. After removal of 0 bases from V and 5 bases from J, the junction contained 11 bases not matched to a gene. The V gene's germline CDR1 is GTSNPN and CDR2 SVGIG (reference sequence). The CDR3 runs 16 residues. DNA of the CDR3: TGTGCCTGGAGTGTACGCCTCTTAGCGGGAGTGCACGAGCAGTACTTC. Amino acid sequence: CAWSVRLLAGVHEQYF.

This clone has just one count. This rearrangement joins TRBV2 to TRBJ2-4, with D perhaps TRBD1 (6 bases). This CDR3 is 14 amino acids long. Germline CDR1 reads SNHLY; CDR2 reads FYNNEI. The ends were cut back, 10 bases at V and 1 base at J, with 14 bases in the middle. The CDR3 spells CATTQGLAKNIQYF. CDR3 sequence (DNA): TGTGCCACTACACAGGGCTTGGCCAAAAACATTCAGTACTTC.

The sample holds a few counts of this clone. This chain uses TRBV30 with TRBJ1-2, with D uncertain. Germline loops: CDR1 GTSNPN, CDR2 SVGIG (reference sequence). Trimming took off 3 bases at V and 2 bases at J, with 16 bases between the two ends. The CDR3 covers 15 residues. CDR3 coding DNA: TGTGCCTGGAGCCAACGGGGAGGCATAAACTATGGCTACACCTTC. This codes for CAWSQRGGINYGYTF.

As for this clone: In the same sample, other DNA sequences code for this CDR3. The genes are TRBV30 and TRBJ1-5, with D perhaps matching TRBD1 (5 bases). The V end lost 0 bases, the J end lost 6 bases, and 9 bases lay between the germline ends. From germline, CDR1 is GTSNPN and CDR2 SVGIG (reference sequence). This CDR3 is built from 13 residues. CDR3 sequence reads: CAWSVQGSQPQHF. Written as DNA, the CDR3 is TGTGCCTGGAGTGTTCAGGGTTCTCAGCCCCAGCATTTT. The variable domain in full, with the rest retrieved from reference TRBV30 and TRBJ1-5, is SQTIHQWPATLVQPVGSPLSLECTVEGTSNPNLYWYRQAAGRGLQLLFYSVGIGQISSEVPQNLSASRPQDRQFILSSKKLLLSDSGFYLCAWSVQGSQPQHFGDGTRLSIL.

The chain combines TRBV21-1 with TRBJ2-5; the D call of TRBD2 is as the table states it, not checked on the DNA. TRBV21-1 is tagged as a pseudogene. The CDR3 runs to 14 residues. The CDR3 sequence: CAKKTSGVQETQYF. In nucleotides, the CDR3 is TGTGCCAAAAAGACTAGCGGAGTCCAAGAGACCCAGTACTTC.

The CDR3 sequence is CAWSRGTATNEKLFF. The DNA for the CDR3 is TGTGCCTGGAGTCGAGGGACCGCAACTAATGAAAAACTGTTTTTT. The chain is built from TRBV30 and TRBJ1-4; D is perhaps TRBD1 (5 bases). Germline V gives CDR1 GTSNPN, CDR2 SVGIG (reference sequence). Trimming took 2 bases from V and 0 from J, leaving 10 bases between them. The length of the CDR3 is 15 residues.

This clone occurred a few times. In nucleotides, the CDR3 is TGTGCCATCAGTGAGCGAAGGGGTGAGGATGGCTACACCTTC. This gives the protein CAISERRGEDGYTF. The chain combines TRBV10-3 with TRBJ1-2; a weak D match, TRBD1 (5 bases). Germline lookup yields CDR1 ENHRY and CDR2 SYGVKD. V was shortened by 2 bases and J by 6 bases, with 13 bases between the two germline ends. CDR3 length equals 14 residues.

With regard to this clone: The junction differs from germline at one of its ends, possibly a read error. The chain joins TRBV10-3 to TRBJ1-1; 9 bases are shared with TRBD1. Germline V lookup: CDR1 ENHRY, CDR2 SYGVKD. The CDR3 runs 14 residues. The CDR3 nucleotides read TGTGACATCAGTGAGGGACAGGGGAACACTGAAGCTTTCTTT. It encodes CDISEGQGNTEAFF.

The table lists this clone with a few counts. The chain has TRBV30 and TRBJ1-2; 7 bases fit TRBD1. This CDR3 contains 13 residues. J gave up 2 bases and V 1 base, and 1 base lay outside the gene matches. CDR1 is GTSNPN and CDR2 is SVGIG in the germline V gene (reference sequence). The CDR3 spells CAWSATGNYGYTF. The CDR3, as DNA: TGTGCCTGGAGTGCGACAGGGAACTATGGCTACACCTTC. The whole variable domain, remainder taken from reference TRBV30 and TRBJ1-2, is SQTIHQWPATLVQPVGSPLSLECTVEGTSNPNLYWYRQAAGRGLQLLFYSVGIGQISSEVPQNLSASRPQDRQFILSSKKLLLSDSGFYLCAWSATGNYGYTFGSGTRLTVV.

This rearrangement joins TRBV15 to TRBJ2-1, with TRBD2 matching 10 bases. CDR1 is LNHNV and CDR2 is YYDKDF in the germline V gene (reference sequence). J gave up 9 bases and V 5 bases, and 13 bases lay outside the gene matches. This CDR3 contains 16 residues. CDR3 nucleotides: TGTGCCACCAGCGGCGGATTAGCGGGAGGTATAGTTGAGCAGTTCTTC. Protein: CATSGGLAGGIVEQFF. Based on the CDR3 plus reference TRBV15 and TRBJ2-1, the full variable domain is DAMVIQNPRYQVTQFGKPVTLSCSQTLNHNVMYWYQQKSSQAPKLLFHYYDKDFNNEADTPDNFQSRRPNTSFCFLDIRSPGLGDTAMYLCATSGGLAGGIVEQFFGPGTRLTVL.

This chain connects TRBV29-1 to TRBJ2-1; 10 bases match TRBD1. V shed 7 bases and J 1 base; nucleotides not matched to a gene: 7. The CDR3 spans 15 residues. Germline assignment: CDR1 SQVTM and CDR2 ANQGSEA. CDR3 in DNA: TGCAGCGCCGAACGGGACAGGGGTTCCTACAATGAGCAGTTCTTC. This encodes CSAERDRGSYNEQFF.

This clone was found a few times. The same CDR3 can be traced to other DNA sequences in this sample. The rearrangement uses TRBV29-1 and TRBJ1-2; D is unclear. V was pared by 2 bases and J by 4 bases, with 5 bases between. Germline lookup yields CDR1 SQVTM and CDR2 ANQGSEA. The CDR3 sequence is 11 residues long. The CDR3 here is CSVEQVYGYTF. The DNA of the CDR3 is TGCAGCGTTGAACAGGTCTATGGCTACACCTTC.